Listed here are 8 T cell receptor beta chains from one sample, sequenced in a study of beta chain features in type 1 diabetes. Reverse transcribing all isolated RNA meant expressed TCRB transcripts were sequenced. Sequencing was performed with immunoSEQ multiplex PCR; in TCRdb, only in-frame clones are kept and a portion is missing. The sample gives around 300,000 clones, around 15% of which show up once; 6.7% is in the top ten. The sequencing input was central memory CD4+ T cells from blood. The receptor source for this set is a man between 25 and 39 years old in good health.

The rearrangement joins TRBV2 to TRBJ1-4, with D unclear. The CDR3 runs 13 residues. Trimming shortened V by 4 bases and J by 5 bases, and 8 bases separated the two germline ends. Germline V gene sequence: CDR1 SNHLY, CDR2 FYNNEI. The CDR3 nucleotides are TGTGCCAGCAGTGTAGTAACCAATGAAAAACTGTTTTTT. Its protein is CASSVVTNEKLFF.

As regards this clone: This may be a read error, as it is one base from a much larger clone. The chain joins TRBV7-2 to TRBJ2-5, with TRBD2 identical over 9 bases. J was trimmed by 1 base and V by 1 base; bases with no gene match: 1. The CDR3 is made up of 15 amino acids. Germline V lookup: CDR1 SGHTA, CDR2 FQGNSA. CDR3 nucleotide sequence: TGTGCCAGCAGCTTAGGTAGCGGGGGCCAAGAGACCCAGTACTTC. Translated, it gives CASSLGSGGQETQYF.

This clone was seen more than once but under ten times. The V gene is TRBV21-1, the J gene TRBJ2-1; no DNA check was done on the table's D call, TRBD2. TRBV21-1 is marked as a pseudogene. The CDR3 is 16 residues long. CDR3 in amino acids: CASSKSLAGGLNEQFF. CDR3 bases: TGTGCCAGCAGCAAATCTCTAGCGGGGGGGCTCAATGAGCAGTTCTTC.

As to this clone: The sample has other DNA sequences that encode this CDR3 too. The rearrangement uses TRBV5-6 and TRBJ2-5; a possible D gene is TRBD2 (5 bases). There are 14 residues in the CDR3. CDR1 is SGHDT and CDR2 is YYEEEE in the germline V gene. V shed 0 bases and J shed 4 bases, with 10 bases lying between them. The CDR3 region is CASSLGGLGETQYF. DNA for the CDR3: TGTGCCAGCAGCTTGGGAGGGCTCGGAGAGACCCAGTACTTC.

The chain links TRBV6-5 to TRBJ2-3; the D gene is possibly TRBD2 (5 bases). Germline V gene data show CDR1 as MNHEY and CDR2 as SVGAGI. The CDR3 runs 12 residues. Trimming removed 7 bases from V and 5 bases from J, with 10 bases in between. CDR3 DNA sequence: TGTGCCAGCACCCTAAGCGGAGATACGCAGTATTTT. This sequence encodes CASTLSGDTQYF.

The chain carries TRBV7-3 and TRBJ1-2, with no clear D. Germline lookup yields CDR1 SGHTA and CDR2 FQGTGA. Trimming removed 6 bases at V and 4 bases at J, with 18 bases between. The CDR3 is made up of 15 amino acids. In DNA form, the CDR3 reads TGTGCCAGCAGTCCGGCCCATCGAGGAACCTATGGCTACACCTTC. Translated: CASSPAHRGTYGYTF.

V usage is TRBV5-4 and J usage is TRBJ2-6, with D unclear. The CDR3 runs 15 residues. The V end lost 1 base, the J end lost 4 bases, and 9 bases lay between the germline ends. Per the germline V gene, CDR1 is SGHNT and CDR2 is YYREEE (reference sequence). CDR3 bases: TGTGCCAGCAGCTTGCAAGGGTCCGGGGCCAACGTCCTGACTTTC. Its translation is CASSLQGSGANVLTF.

The chain employs TRBV2 and TRBJ1-2; D uncertain. Germline V lookup: CDR1 SNHLY, CDR2 FYNNEI. V lost 7 bases and J lost 4, with 7 bases in between. This CDR3 is 11 amino acids long. The CDR3 DNA sequence: TGTGCCAGCACATCTGGCTATGGCTACACCTTC. Translation gives CASTSGYGYTF.